A selection of T cell receptor beta chains follows, all from one sample in a study of T-cell memory formation after mild COVID-19. MiXCR, applied by TCRdb to the 5' RACE reads, yields one record per CDR3 protein. Among about 310,000 distinct CDR3 sequences listed, approximately 19% were seen once. Sequences were obtained from PBMCs or a T cell subset sorted from them (not recorded which). The receptors originated from a young man who had mild COVID-19 (a few samples of this study predate the infection). Cell type and time point are not known. Both conserved end residues are part of each CDR3. D genes are given only for firm matches. Rows give clone size only sometimes, using once, few, many, or a class for an expanded clone.

V: TRBV11-1
J: TRBJ2-5
size: -
D: TRBD2
CDR3: CASSSELGTSLQETQYF
DNA: TGTGCCAGCAGCTCGGAGCTCGGGACTAGCTTACAAGAGACCCAGTACTTC

V: TRBV2
J: TRBJ2-7
size: -
D: -
CDR3: CASSDGRAEYEQYF
DNA: TGTGCCAGCAGTGACGGCCGGGCAGAGTACGAGCAGTACTTC

V: TRBV2
J: TRBJ2-5
size: few
D: TRBD2
CDR3: CASSAPGLGETQYF
DNA: TGTGCCAGCAGTGCTCCGGGACTAGGAGAGACCCAGTACTTC

V: TRBV12-3/TRBV12-4
J: TRBJ1-1
size: many
D: -
CDR3: CASSFLPGTGTEAFF
DNA: TGTGCCAGCAGTTTTCTACCGGGCACGGGCACTGAAGCTTTCTTT

V: TRBV7-7
J: TRBJ2-7
size: once
D: -
CDR3: CASSETRGYEQYF
DNA: TGTGCCAGCAGCGAGACCAGGGGCTACGAGCAGTACTTC

V: TRBV29-1
J: TRBJ2-7
size: -
D: TRBD1
CDR3: CSYRQGRYEQYF
DNA: TGCAGCTATAGACAGGGTCGATACGAGCAGTACTTC

V: TRBV2
J: TRBJ2-3
size: -
D: -
CDR3: CASSVSGSRTDTQYF
DNA: TGTGCCAGCAGTGTTTCAGGGTCACGCACAGATACGCAGTATTTT

V: TRBV4-3
J: TRBJ2-6
size: -
D: -
CDR3: CASSQLRSGANVLTF
DNA: TGCGCCAGCAGCCAACTTCGCTCTGGGGCCAACGTCCTGACTTTC

V: TRBV9
J: TRBJ2-5
size: few
D: -
CDR3: CASSVELAGETQYF
DNA: TGTGCCAGCAGCGTAGAACTAGCAGGCGAGACCCAGTACTTC

V: TRBV6-5
J: TRBJ2-7
size: few
D: TRBD2
CDR3: CASRSGLAGTRQYF
DNA: TGTGCCAGCAGATCGGGACTAGCGGGGACCCGGCAGTACTTC

V: TRBV4-2
J: TRBJ2-5
size: few
D: -
CDR3: CASSPAGAGKETQYF
DNA: TGTGCCAGCAGCCCGGCAGGGGCGGGAAAAGAGACCCAGTACTTC

V: TRBV11-2
J: TRBJ1-3
size: -
D: -
CDR3: CASSWAGSGNTIYF
DNA: TGCGCCAGCAGCTGGGCGGGGTCTGGAAACACCATATATTTT

V: TRBV7-2
J: TRBJ1-6
size: many
D: -
CDR3: CASRPDRSNSPLHF
DNA: TGTGCCAGCAGGCCCGACAGAAGCAATTCACCCCTCCACTTT

V: TRBV7-9
J: TRBJ1-2
size: many
D: -
CDR3: CASSPSGFKHRANYGYTF
DNA: TGTGCCAGCAGCCCATCGGGCTTTAAACACAGAGCTAACTATGGCTACACCTTC

V: TRBV18
J: TRBJ1-1
size: once
D: TRBD1
CDR3: CASTGQKNTEAFF
DNA: TGTGCCAGCACGGGACAGAAGAACACTGAAGCTTTCTTT

V: TRBV12-3/TRBV12-4
J: TRBJ1-5
size: few
D: -
CDR3: CASSPGANGVNQPQHF
DNA: TGTGCCAGCAGTCCAGGGGCGAACGGGGTCAATCAGCCCCAGCATTTT

V: TRBV7-2
J: TRBJ2-2
size: many
D: TRBD1
CDR3: CASSSGGQAYTGELFF
DNA: TGTGCCAGCAGCTCCGGGGGACAGGCCTACACCGGGGAGCTGTTTTTT

V: TRBV12-3/TRBV12-4
J: TRBJ1-2
size: -
D: TRBD1
CDR3: CASSTPGRGPGGYTF
DNA: TGTGCCAGCAGTACCCCGGGAAGGGGGCCTGGTGGCTACACCTTC

V: TRBV19
J: TRBJ2-2
size: few
D: -
CDR3: CASSIEWRRGGELFF
DNA: TGTGCCAGTAGTATAGAGTGGCGGAGGGGCGGGGAGCTGTTTTTT

V: TRBV20-1
J: TRBJ1-4
size: -
D: -
CDR3: CSADPWLATNEKLFF
DNA: TGCAGTGCCGACCCTTGGCTAGCAACTAATGAAAAACTGTTTTTT